This T cell receptor beta chain was observed in a study of technical replicates of blood from several donors. The CDR3 runs 14 residues. V gave up 0 bases and J gave up 2 bases, with 7 bases separating them. Germline-derived CDR1 and CDR2 are SGDLS and YYNGEE. The data were produced by immunoSEQ multiplex PCR, yet TCRdb's version contains in-frame clones alone and is incomplete. The table records 40,000 to 60,000 clones, roughly nine tenths of them present only once. This clone appeared a single time. This TCR was sampled from a human donor in good health. Some clones in this sample may be carry-over from other donors' samples. V is TRBV9 and J is TRBJ2-3, with D maybe TRBD2 (5 bases). The specimen was PBMCs. CDR3 amino acids: CASSVGGDTDTQYF. CDR3 sequence (DNA): TGTGCCAGCAGCGTAGGGGGAGACACAGATACGCAGTATTTT.